The source of this T cell receptor (beta chain) is a study of T cells in localized non-small cell lung cancer. Study-level results: An association was observed between higher blood T cell density and longer overall survival. Of the top 100 tumor clones, median around 62 were in adjacent lung, 25 to 35 among its top 100.

For this clone: Its target is not known.

The assay was immunoSEQ multiplex PCR, and TCRdb's table has in-frame clones only and misses some. Counted here are approximately 80,000 clones, more than 70% occurring once; the ten biggest clones make up 7.5% to 10%. Sequenced here: peripheral blood, sampled before any cancer treatment. This TCR derives from an older female donor with stage I lung adenocarcinoma.

CDR3 residues: CASSLMGNLETQYF. In nucleotides, the CDR3 is TGCGCCAGCAGCTTGATGGGAAACTTAGAGACCCAGTACTTC. The rearrangement links TRBV5-1 to TRBJ2-5, with D uncertain. This CDR3 is built from 14 residues. Germline V gives CDR1 SGHRS, CDR2 YFSETQ. The ends were cut back, 1 base at V and 4 bases at J, with 11 bases in the middle. Filled out from reference TRBV5-1 and TRBJ2-5, the complete variable domain reads KAGVTQTPRYLIKTRGQQVTLSCSPISGHRSVSWYQQTPGQGLQFLFEYFSETQRNKGNFPGRFSGRQFSNSRSEMNVSTLELGDSALYLCASSLMGNLETQYFGPGTRLLVL.